The clone carrying this T cell receptor beta chain came up a few times. Its antigen remains unidentified. The study separated CD4+ cells into CD45RA+ naive and CD45RA-negative memory subsets. These data come from a study of shared clonotypes between healthy human individuals. In the original processing: ImmunoSEQ sequences covered only the junction and lacked quality scores; filtering therefore differed. Measured with immunoSEQ multiplex PCR; TCRdb has only the in-frame clones, and not every one. The V and J calls and clone size come from that table; D and trimming were worked out from the DNA. The repertoire holds over a million clones, with 60% to 80% as singletons. Regarding the study as a whole: Limited genetic and exposure-history diversity came from having few donors.

The TCR comes from a man in his late teens or twenties in good health. The sequenced sample consisted of memory CD4+ T cells sorted from blood. As to subset: CD45RA-negative fraction.

CDR3 sequence (DNA): TGCGCCAGCAGGATAAACACTGAAGCTTTCTTT. Translation: CASRINTEAFF. This chain links TRBV5-1 with TRBJ1-1, with D uncertain. Germline CDR1 is SGHRS and CDR2 is YFSETQ. There are 11 residues in the CDR3. V was trimmed by 5 bases and J by 2 bases, leaving 4 bases between them.